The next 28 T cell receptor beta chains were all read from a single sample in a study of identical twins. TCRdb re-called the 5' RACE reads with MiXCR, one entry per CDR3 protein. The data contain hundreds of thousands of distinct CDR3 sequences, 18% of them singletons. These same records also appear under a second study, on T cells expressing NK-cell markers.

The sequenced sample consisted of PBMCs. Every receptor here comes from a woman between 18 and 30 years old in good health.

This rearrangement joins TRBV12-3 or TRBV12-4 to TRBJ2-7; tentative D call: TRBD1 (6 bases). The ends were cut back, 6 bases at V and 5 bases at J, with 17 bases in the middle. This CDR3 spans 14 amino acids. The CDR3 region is CASRTNRERNEQYF. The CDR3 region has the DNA TGTGCCAGCAGAACGAACAGGGAAAGGAACGAGCAGTACTTC.

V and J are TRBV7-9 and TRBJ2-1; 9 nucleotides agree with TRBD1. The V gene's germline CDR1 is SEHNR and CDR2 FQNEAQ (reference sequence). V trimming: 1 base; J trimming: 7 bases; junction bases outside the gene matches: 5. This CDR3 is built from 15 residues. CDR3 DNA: TGTGCCAGCAGCTTAGGAGGACAGGGGTGGAATGAGCAGTTCTTC. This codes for CASSLGGQGWNEQFF.

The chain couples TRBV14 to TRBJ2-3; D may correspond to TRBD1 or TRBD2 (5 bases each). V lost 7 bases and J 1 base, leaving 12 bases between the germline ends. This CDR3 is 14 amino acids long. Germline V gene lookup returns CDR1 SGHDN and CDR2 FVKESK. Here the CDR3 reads CASIRGSRTDTQYF. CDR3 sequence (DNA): TGTGCCAGCATCCGGGGCTCGCGCACAGATACGCAGTATTTT.

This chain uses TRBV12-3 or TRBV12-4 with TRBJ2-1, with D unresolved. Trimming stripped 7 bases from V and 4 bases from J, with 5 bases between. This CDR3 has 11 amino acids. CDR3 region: CASKEYNEQFF. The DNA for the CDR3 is TGTGCCAGCAAAGAGTACAATGAGCAGTTCTTC.

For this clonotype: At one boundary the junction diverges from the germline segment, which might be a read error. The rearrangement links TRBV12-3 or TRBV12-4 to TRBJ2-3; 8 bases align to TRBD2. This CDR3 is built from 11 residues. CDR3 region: CATSGGTDPDF. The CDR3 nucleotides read TGTGCCACCAGCGGGGGAACAGATCCGGATTTT.

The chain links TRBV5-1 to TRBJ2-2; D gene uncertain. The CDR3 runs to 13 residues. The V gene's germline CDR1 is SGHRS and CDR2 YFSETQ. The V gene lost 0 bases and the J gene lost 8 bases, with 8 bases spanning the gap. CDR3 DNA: TGCGCCAGCAGCTTGGCCGGATTGGGGGAGCTGTTTTTT. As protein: CASSLAGLGELFF.

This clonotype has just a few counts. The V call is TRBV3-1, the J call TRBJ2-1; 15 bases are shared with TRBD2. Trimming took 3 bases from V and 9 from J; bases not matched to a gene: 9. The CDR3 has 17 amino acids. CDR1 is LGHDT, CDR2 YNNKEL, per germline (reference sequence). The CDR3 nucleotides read TGTGCCAGCAGCCAGGTAACGGGACTAGCGGGAGGAGGTGAGCAGTTCTTC. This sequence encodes CASSQVTGLAGGGEQFF.

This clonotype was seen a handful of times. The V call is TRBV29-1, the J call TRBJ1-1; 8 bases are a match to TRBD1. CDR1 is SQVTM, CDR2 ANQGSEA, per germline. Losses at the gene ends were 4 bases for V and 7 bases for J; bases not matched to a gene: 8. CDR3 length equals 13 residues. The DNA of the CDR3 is TGCAGCGTTGCAACGGGGACAGGTGGTGAAGCTTTCTTT. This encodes CSVATGTGGEAFF.

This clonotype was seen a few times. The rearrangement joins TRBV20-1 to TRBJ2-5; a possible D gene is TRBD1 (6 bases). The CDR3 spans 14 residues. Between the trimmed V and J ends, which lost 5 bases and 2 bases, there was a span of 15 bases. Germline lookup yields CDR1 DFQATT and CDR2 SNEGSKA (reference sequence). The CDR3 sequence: CSAPPLGGQETQYF. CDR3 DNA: TGCAGTGCTCCCCCACTAGGGGGACAAGAGACCCAGTACTTC.

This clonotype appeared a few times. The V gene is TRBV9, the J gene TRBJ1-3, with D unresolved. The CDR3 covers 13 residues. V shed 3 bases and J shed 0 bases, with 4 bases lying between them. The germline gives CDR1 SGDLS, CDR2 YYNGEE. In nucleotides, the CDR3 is TGTGCCAGCAGCGCTAACTCTGGAAACACCATATATTTT. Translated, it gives CASSANSGNTIYF.

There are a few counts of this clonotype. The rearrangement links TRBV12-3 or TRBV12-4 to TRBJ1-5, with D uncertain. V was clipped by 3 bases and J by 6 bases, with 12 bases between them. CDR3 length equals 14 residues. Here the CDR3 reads CASSFRVTGQPQHF. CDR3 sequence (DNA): TGTGCCAGCAGTTTTAGGGTGACGGGTCAGCCCCAGCATTTT.

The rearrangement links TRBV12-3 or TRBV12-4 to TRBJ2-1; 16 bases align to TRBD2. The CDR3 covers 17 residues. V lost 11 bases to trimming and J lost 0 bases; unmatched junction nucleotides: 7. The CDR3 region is CAFWGLAGGSSYNEQFF. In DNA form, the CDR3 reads TGTGCCTTCTGGGGACTAGCGGGAGGGAGCTCCTACAATGAGCAGTTCTTC.

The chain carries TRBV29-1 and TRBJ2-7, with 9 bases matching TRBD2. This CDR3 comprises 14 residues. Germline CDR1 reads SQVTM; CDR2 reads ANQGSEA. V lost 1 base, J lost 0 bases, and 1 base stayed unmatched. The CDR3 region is CSVEGSGGSYEQYF. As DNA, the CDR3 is TGCAGCGTTGAAGGTAGCGGGGGCTCCTACGAGCAGTACTTC.

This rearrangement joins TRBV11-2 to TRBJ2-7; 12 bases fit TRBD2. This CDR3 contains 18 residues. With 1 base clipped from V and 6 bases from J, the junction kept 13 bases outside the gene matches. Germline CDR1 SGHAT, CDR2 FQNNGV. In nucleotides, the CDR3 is TGTGCCAGCAGCTTAGGAGTTCCTAGCGGGGGGGCAATGCCCGAGCAGTACTTC. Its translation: CASSLGVPSGGAMPEQYF.

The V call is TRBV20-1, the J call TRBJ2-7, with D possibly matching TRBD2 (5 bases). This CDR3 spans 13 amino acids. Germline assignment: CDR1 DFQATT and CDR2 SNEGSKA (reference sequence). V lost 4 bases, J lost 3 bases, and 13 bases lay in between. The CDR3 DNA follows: TGCAGTGCTATTTCCGGGATCTTCTACGAGCAGTACTTC. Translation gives CSAISGIFYEQYF.

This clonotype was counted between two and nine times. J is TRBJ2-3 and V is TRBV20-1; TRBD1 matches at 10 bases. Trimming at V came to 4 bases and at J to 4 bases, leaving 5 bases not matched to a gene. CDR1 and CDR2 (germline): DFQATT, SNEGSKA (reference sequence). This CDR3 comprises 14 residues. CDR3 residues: CSATLGQGSDTQYF. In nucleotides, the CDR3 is TGCAGTGCTACGCTGGGACAGGGGTCAGATACGCAGTATTTT.

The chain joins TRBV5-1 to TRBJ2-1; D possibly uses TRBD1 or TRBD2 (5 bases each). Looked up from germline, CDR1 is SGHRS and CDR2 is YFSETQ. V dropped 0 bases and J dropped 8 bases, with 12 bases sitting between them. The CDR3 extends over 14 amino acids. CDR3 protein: CASSLAGRDHEQFF. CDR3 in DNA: TGCGCCAGCAGCTTGGCGGGCAGGGACCATGAGCAGTTCTTC.

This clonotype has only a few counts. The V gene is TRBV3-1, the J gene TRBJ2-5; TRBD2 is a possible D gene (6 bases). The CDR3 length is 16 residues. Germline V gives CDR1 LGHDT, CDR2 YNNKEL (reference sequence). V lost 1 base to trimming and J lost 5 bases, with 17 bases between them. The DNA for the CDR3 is TGTGCCAGCAGCCAAGGGGTCCTGGAGGGTTCGGAGACCCAGTACTTC. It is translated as CASSQGVLEGSETQYF.

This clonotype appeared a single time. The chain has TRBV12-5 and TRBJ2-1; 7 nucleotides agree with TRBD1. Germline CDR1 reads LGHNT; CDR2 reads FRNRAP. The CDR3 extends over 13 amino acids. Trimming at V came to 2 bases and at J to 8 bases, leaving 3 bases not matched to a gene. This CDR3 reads CASGLNRGHEQFF. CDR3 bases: TGTGCTAGTGGTTTGAACAGGGGCCATGAGCAGTTCTTC.

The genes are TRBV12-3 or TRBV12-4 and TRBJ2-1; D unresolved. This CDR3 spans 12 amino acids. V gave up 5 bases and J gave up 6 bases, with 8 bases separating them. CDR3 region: CASSTEFNEQFF. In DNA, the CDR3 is TGTGCCAGCAGTACCGAATTCAATGAGCAGTTCTTC.

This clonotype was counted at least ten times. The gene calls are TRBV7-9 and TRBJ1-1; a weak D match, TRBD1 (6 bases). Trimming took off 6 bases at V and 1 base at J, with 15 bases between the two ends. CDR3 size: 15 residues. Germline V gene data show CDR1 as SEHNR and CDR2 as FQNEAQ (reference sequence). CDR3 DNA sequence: TGTGCCAGCAGTCCAACAACACAGGGGAACACTGAAGCTTTCTTT. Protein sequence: CASSPTTQGNTEAFF.

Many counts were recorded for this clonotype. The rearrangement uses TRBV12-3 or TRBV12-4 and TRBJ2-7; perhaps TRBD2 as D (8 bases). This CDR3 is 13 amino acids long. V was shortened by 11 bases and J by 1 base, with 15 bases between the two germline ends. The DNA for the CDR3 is TGTGCCTCCGGGAGGGGGCGTTCCTACGAGCAGTACTTC. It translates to CASGRGRSYEQYF.

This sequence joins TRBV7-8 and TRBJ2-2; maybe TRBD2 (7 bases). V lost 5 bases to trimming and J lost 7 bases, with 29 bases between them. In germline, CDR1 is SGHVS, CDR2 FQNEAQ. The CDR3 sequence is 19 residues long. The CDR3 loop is CASSKPSRGGEGWDGELFF. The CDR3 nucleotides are TGTGCCAGCAGCAAACCCAGCAGAGGGGGGGAGGGCTGGGACGGGGAGCTGTTTTTT. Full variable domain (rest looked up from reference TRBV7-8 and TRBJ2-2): GAGVSQSPRYKVAKRGQDVALRCDPISGHVSLFWYQQALGQGPEFLTYFQNEAQLDKSGLPSDRFFAERPEGSVSTLKIQRTQQEDSAVYLCASSKPSRGGEGWDGELFFGEGSRLTVL.

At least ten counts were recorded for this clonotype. The CDR3 region is CSAAPGLTTYEQYF. Here the CDR3 DNA reads TGCAGTGCGGCCCCGGGACTAACGACCTACGAGCAGTACTTC. The rearrangement links TRBV20-1 to TRBJ2-7, with 7 bases that match TRBD2. Germline values: CDR1 DFQATT, CDR2 SNEGSKA (reference sequence). This CDR3 spans 14 amino acids. The V segment lost 6 bases and the J segment 2 bases; nucleotides outside the gene matches: 10.

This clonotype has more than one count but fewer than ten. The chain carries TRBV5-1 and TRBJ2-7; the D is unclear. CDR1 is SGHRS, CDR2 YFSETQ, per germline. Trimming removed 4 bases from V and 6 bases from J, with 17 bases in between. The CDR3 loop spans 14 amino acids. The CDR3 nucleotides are TGCGCCAGCAGCCGCTTGGGCTATTCCGGCGAGCAGTACTTC. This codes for CASSRLGYSGEQYF.

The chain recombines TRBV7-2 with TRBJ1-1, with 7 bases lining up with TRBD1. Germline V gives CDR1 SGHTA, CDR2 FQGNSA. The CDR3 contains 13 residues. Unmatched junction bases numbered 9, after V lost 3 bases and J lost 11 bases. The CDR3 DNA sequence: TGTGCCAGCAGCTTCGGACAGGAGACGGTGGCTTTCTTT. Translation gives CASSFGQETVAFF. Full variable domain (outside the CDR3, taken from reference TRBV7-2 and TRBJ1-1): GAGVSQSPSNKVTEKGKDVELRCDPISGHTALYWYRQSLGQGLEFLIYFQGNSAPDKSGLPSDRFSAERTGGSVSTLTIQRTQQEDSAVYLCASSFGQETVAFFGQGTRLTVV.

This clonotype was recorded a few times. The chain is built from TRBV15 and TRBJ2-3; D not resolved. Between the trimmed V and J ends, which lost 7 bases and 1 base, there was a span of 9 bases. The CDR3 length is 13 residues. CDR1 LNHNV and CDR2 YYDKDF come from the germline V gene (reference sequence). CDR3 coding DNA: TGTGCCACCAAAACCCCGCGCACAGATACGCAGTATTTT. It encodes CATKTPRTDTQYF. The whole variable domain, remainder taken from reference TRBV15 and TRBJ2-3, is DAMVIQNPRYQVTQFGKPVTLSCSQTLNHNVMYWYQQKSSQAPKLLFHYYDKDFNNEADTPDNFQSRRPNTSFCFLDIRSPGLGDTAMYLCATKTPRTDTQYFGPGTRLTVL.

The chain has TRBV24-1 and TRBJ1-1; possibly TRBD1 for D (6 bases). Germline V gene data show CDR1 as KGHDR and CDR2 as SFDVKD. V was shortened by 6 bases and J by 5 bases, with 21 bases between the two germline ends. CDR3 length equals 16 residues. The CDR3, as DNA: TGTGCCACCAGTTGGAGGAGGCGACAGGTGGGAACTGAAGCTTTCTTT. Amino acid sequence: CATSWRRRQVGTEAFF.